The TCR beta chain described here comes from a study of blood T cell repertoires in COVID-19. In the study overall: Samples came from the United States, Italy and Spain, spanning acute and convalescent COVID-19. Sources were T cells, B-cell-depleted T cells, or PBMCs; the material itself was cDNA or gDNA.

In the source study's methods: Counts of nucleated cells, estimated from reference gene primer amplification, were obtained. Here immunoSEQ multiplex PCR was the method, and the copy in TCRdb shows in-frame clones only, minus some. V, J and clone size derive from that table, while D and trimming were established from the DNA sequence. The repertoire holds about 220,000 clones, around 82% seen once, with about 3.8% in the top ten. In its sample, this clone was seen a few times. The CDR3 loop spans 16 amino acids. The sequencing sample was made of peripheral blood. The genes are TRBV21-1 and TRBJ1-1; the table names TRBD1, a call not compared with the DNA. TRBV21-1 is an annotated pseudogene. The receptor's source is a woman older than 75 with acute or convalescent COVID-19. The CDR3: CASSKALQGRNTEAFF. CDR3 DNA: TGTGCCAGCAGCAAAGCCCTACAGGGGAGGAACACTGAAGCTTTCTTT.